These T cell receptor beta chains were read from a single sample in a study of blood T cell repertoires in COVID-19. TCRdb's copy holds only in-frame clones and misses some; the assay was immunoSEQ multiplex PCR. The sample includes approximately 230,000 clones, around 87% of them seen just once. The sequencing input was PBMCs or T cells enriched from blood (not recorded which). The receptors derive from a woman aged 25 to 45 with acute COVID-19. Both conserved end residues are trimmed from each CDR3.

v_call: TRBV5-4; j_call: TRBJ2-3; cdr3_aa: ASSLAIRADTQY
v_call: TRBV6-5; j_call: TRBJ1-1; cdr3_aa: ASRPPGTGRVEAF
v_call: TRBV27; j_call: TRBJ2-2; cdr3_aa: ASSGRTGGTGELF
v_call: TRBV28; j_call: TRBJ2-2; cdr3_aa: ASGKGYTGELF
v_call: TRBV19; j_call: TRBJ1-1; cdr3_aa: ASSIVSGPYTEAF
v_call: TRBV10-3; j_call: TRBJ1-1; cdr3_aa: AISAPGGTEAF
v_call: TRBV4-1; j_call: TRBJ2-1; cdr3_aa: ASSQDPPSLAGVVEQF
v_call: TRBV7-3; j_call: TRBJ1-5; cdr3_aa: ASSLTGNQPQH
v_call: TRBV29-1; j_call: TRBJ2-1; cdr3_aa: SVEDRQGYEQF
v_call: TRBV7-8; j_call: TRBJ1-2; cdr3_aa: ASSLATVQGYT
v_call: TRBV27; j_call: TRBJ2-7; cdr3_aa: ASSLRPGASSEQY
v_call: TRBV7-9; j_call: TRBJ2-7; cdr3_aa: ASSHRRLAGGLSYEQY
v_call: TRBV5-1; j_call: TRBJ1-4; cdr3_aa: ASSRDRVDEKLF
v_call: TRBV3-1/TRBV3-2; j_call: TRBJ1-2; cdr3_aa: ASSRRRDTVYGYT
v_call: TRBV2; j_call: TRBJ2-1; cdr3_aa: AKDGGADRDEQF
v_call: TRBV7-2; j_call: TRBJ2-5; cdr3_aa: ASSRTSAQETQY
v_call: TRBV2; j_call: TRBJ1-1; cdr3_aa: ASTFDRQAEAF
v_call: TRBV2; j_call: TRBJ1-4; cdr3_aa: ASRQTQGKKLF
v_call: TRBV11-2; j_call: TRBJ1-3; cdr3_aa: ASSLSGGWVISGNTIY
v_call: TRBV2; j_call: TRBJ2-5; cdr3_aa: ASSIRVETQY
v_call: TRBV3-1/TRBV3-2; j_call: TRBJ2-3; cdr3_aa: ASSQLGTAGAISTDTQY
v_call: TRBV10-3; j_call: TRBJ1-2; cdr3_aa: AIRGQGPNYGYT
v_call: TRBV6-6; j_call: TRBJ1-3; cdr3_aa: ASSPTQGASSGNTIY
v_call: TRBV5-5; j_call: TRBJ2-7; cdr3_aa: ASSFTSGAYEQY
v_call: TRBV4-3; j_call: TRBJ2-7; cdr3_aa: ASSQLSGSIYEQY
v_call: TRBV7-3; j_call: TRBJ1-2; cdr3_aa: ASSLTGQEGAS
v_call: TRBV28; j_call: TRBJ1-4; cdr3_aa: ASSSPGGRGKLF
v_call: TRBV30; j_call: TRBJ2-1; cdr3_aa: AWTTSGGAGEQF
v_call: TRBV6-5; j_call: TRBJ1-2; cdr3_aa: AKKRDRGDDGYT
v_call: TRBV15; j_call: TRBJ2-1; cdr3_aa: ATSRDTQDRGYEQF
v_call: TRBV2; j_call: TRBJ2-3; cdr3_aa: ASDRGHTDTQY
v_call: TRBV7-9; j_call: TRBJ1-4; cdr3_aa: ASSPSYRGSATNEKLF
v_call: TRBV7-2; j_call: TRBJ2-7; cdr3_aa: ASSRGGRDEQY
v_call: TRBV4-1; j_call: TRBJ1-6; cdr3_aa: ASSVVSGAINSPLH
v_call: TRBV5-1; j_call: TRBJ1-2; cdr3_aa: ASSLDSYGYT
v_call: TRBV18; j_call: TRBJ1-6; cdr3_aa: ASRQGRSNSPLH
v_call: TRBV5-4; j_call: TRBJ2-3; cdr3_aa: ASSFGRLITDTQY
v_call: TRBV5-3; j_call: TRBJ2-1; cdr3_aa: ARSTSGGIGGNEQF
v_call: TRBV19; j_call: TRBJ2-5; cdr3_aa: ASSIAPEGGTQY
v_call: TRBV21-1; j_call: TRBJ1-4; cdr3_aa: ASSKESGQGGEKLF
v_call: TRBV27; j_call: TRBJ2-3; cdr3_aa: ASSSRGTSGRADTQY
v_call: TRBV30; j_call: TRBJ2-6; cdr3_aa: AWSVLASGANVLT
v_call: TRBV7-3; j_call: TRBJ2-3; cdr3_aa: ASSARGGGSDTQY
v_call: TRBV6-2/TRBV6-3; j_call: TRBJ1-2; cdr3_aa: ASSNGGIPSYGYT
v_call: TRBV12-3/TRBV12-4; j_call: TRBJ2-1; cdr3_aa: ASSYNRGDEQF
v_call: TRBV28; j_call: TRBJ1-3; cdr3_aa: ASSTGQVGNTIY
v_call: TRBV11-1; j_call: TRBJ1-5; cdr3_aa: ASSLDRGQPQH
v_call: TRBV14; j_call: TRBJ1-2; cdr3_aa: ASSRNVGTPWGYT
v_call: TRBV7-9; j_call: TRBJ1-1; cdr3_aa: ASSPIGGLKTEAF
v_call: TRBV6-5; j_call: TRBJ1-6; cdr3_aa: ASSSHRVPRGSPLH
v_call: TRBV6-2/TRBV6-3; j_call: TRBJ1-1; cdr3_aa: ASSYSPRVEAF
v_call: TRBV20-1; j_call: TRBJ2-1; cdr3_aa: SASRRISVNEQF
v_call: TRBV27; j_call: TRBJ1-6; cdr3_aa: ARFGGDQSPLH
v_call: TRBV7-3; j_call: TRBJ2-3; cdr3_aa: ASSLVAGSTDTQY